This T cell receptor (beta chain) was identified in a study of blood T cells in healthy people across ages. The CDR3 loop spans 15 amino acids. Germline V gene sequence: CDR1 SGHRS, CDR2 YFSETQ. V lost 5 bases and J lost 1, with 14 bases in between. Next came a second PCR, run for about 7 to 12 cycles, which used a sample-barcoded 5' primer along with a J-beta primer mix. TCRdb reanalysed the 5' RACE reads using MiXCR and keeps one entry per CDR3 protein. Of 1.5 million to 2 million distinct CDR3 sequences listed, 34% are singletons. This clonotype was observed a few times. The V call is TRBV5-1, the J call TRBJ2-3; weak D call: TRBD1 (6 bases). The sequence was collected from a woman under 40 in good health. Specimen: blood. Written as DNA, the CDR3 is TGCGCCAGCAGGCACGTGGCAGGGGGCACAGATACGCAGTATTTT. It yields the protein CASRHVAGGTDTQYF. The full variable domain, with the rest looked up from reference TRBV5-1 and TRBJ2-3, is KAGVTQTPRYLIKTRGQQVTLSCSPISGHRSVSWYQQTPGQGLQFLFEYFSETQRNKGNFPGRFSGRQFSNSRSEMNVSTLELGDSALYLCASRHVAGGTDTQYFGPGTRLTVL.